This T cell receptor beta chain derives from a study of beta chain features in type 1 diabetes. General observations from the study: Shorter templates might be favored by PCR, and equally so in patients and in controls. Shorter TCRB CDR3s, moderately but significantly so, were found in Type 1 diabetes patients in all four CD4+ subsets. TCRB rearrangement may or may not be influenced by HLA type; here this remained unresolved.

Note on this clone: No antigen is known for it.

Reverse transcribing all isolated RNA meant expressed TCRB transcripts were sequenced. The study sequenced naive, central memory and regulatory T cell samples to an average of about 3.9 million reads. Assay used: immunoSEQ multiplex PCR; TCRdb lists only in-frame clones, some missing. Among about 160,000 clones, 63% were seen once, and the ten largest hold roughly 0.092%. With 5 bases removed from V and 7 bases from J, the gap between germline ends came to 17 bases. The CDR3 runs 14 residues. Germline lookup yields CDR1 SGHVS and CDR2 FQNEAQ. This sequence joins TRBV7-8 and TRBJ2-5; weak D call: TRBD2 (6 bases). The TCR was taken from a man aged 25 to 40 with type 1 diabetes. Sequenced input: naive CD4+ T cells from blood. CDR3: CASSQYVEGGTQYF. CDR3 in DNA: TGTGCCAGCAGCCAGTACGTGGAGGGAGGGACCCAGTACTTC. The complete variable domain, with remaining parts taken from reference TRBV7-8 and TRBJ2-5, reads GAGVSQSPRYKVAKRGQDVALRCDPISGHVSLFWYQQALGQGPEFLTYFQNEAQLDKSGLPSDRFFAERPEGSVSTLKIQRTQQEDSAVYLCASSQYVEGGTQYFGPGTRLLVL.